This T cell receptor (beta chain) originates from a study of T cell responses to AZD1222 COVID-19 vaccine. The overall study: Pooled samples include second doses given at about 4 or 12 weeks. Study findings and constraints: A reported finding is that nearly half of spike-specific TCRs target unmutated variant regions. A rise in Spike-specific TCR breadth and depth followed two AZD1222 doses.

The table came from immunoSEQ multiplex PCR; TCRdb's copy has only in-frame clones and leaves some out. The table shows around 100,000 clones, with about 94% occurring only once. With regard to this clone: Its cognate antigen is unknown.

V was shortened by 4 bases and J by 1 base, with 17 bases between the two germline ends. The germline gives CDR1 SGHTA, CDR2 FQGNSA. This CDR3 has 16 amino acids. The starting material was peripheral blood, obtained on day 0 of AZD1222 vaccination. The clonotype comes from an adult in good health. This chain uses TRBV7-2 with TRBJ2-7; D assignment may be TRBD1 or TRBD2 (5 bases each). The CDR3 bases are TGTGCCAGCAGCTCCCCGACCGGGACCCGGTCCTACGAGCAGTACTTC. Translating it yields CASSSPTGTRSYEQYF. Based on the CDR3 plus reference TRBV7-2 and TRBJ2-7, the full variable domain is GAGVSQSPSNKVTEKGKDVELRCDPISGHTALYWYRQSLGQGLEFLIYFQGNSAPDKSGLPSDRFSAERTGGSVSTLTIQRTQQEDSAVYLCASSSPTGTRSYEQYFGPGTRLTVT.